This T cell receptor beta chain comes out of a study of T cells in Graves' hyperthyroidism and ophthalmopathy. Overall study: Upon initial diagnosis and before any treatment, peripheral blood was collected. Notes on the study in general: Classification by a 13 V-J model distinguished ophthalmopathy from stable hyperthyroidism.

RNA transcripts were the template for amplifying TCR beta CDR3 regions. The HTBI primer set drove a first-round RT-PCR of the TCR CDR3. TCRdb independently ran MiXCR on the multiplex PCR reads; one entry per CDR3 protein. Seen here are fewer than 650,000 distinct CDR3 sequences, around 15% observed once, and the top ten hold about 15%. This clonotype has a handful of counts. Its antigen is not identified. Diagnosing involved the use of clinical symptoms, serum thyroxine and TRAb, thyroid ultrasound and orbital computed tomography. The V and J ends lost 2 bases and 3 bases, in that order; junction bases with no gene match: 6. The CDR3 is 16 residues long. Germline assignment: CDR1 MNHEY and CDR2 SVGAGI.

The TCR comes from a woman in her thirties or forties with Graves' hyperthyroidism. The gene calls are TRBV6-5 and TRBJ1-2; 10 bases line up with TRBD1. Input material: blood. The DNA of the CDR3 is TGTGCCAGCAGTTACGGTTTTGGGACAGGGGACTATGGCTACACCTTC. This gives the protein CASSYGFGTGDYGYTF.